This TCR beta chain was sequenced in a study of tumor-infiltrating lymphocytes in primary liver carcinoma. Across the study: Surgeons treated the primary liver carcinoma of the patients by surgical resection. In every tissue type, samples returned a similar yield of roughly 3.65 to 7.5 million productive TCRbeta reads.

With a constant-region primer, TCR beta cDNA was made from approximately 500 ng of total RNA. It was through three nested multiplex PCR rounds of slightly modified ARM-PCR that TCR beta libraries arose. TRBV1-TRBV30 forward and Cbeta reverse primers drove the first two roughly 10-cycle rounds. TCRdb used MiXCR to reprocess the multiplex PCR reads, holding one entry per CDR3 protein. The sample shows some 180,000 distinct CDR3 sequences, 50% to 75% of them seen only once. CDR3 length equals 12 residues. J gave up 6 bases and V 8 bases, and 3 bases lay outside the gene matches. CDR1 and CDR2 from the germline V gene are MNHEY and SVGEGT. RNA isolated from unsorted whole blood supplied the blood RNA, with germline DNA also extracted. None of the patients had received treatment, and all had chronic HBV infection.

The J gene is TRBJ1-3, the V gene TRBV6-2 or TRBV6-3; 8 nucleotides line up with TRBD1. The source material was peripheral blood. The sequence derives from a man in his forties or fifties with primary liver carcinoma and hepatitis B virus infection. CDR3 nucleotides: TGTGCCAGCGGACAGGGAGAAAACACCATATATTTT. Translation: CASGQGENTIYF.